This TCR beta chain was identified in a study of blood T cell repertoires in COVID-19. As for the study in general: Samples of COVID-19 (acute and convalescent) were obtained from the United States, Italy and Spain.

Assay used: immunoSEQ multiplex PCR; TCRdb lists only in-frame clones, some missing. The sample yields some 200,000 clones, roughly four fifths seen once. Germline-derived CDR1 and CDR2 are LGHNA and YSLEER. After removal of 3 bases from V and 5 bases from J, the junction contained 11 bases not matched to a gene. The CDR3 contains 16 residues. This clonotype was obtained from a man in his forties or fifties who had recovered from COVID-19. The J gene is TRBJ1-1, the V gene TRBV4-3; 8 bases line up with TRBD1. The sequenced material came from PBMCs or T cells enriched from blood (not recorded which). This CDR3 is CASSHTKGQGSTEAFF. The CDR3 coding sequence is TGCGCCAGCAGCCACACAAAAGGACAGGGTAGTACTGAAGCTTTCTTT.